This T cell receptor (beta chain) was sequenced for a study of OX40 agonist ivuxolimab in advanced cancers. Study conclusions and caveats: The expanded peripheral T cells' antigen specificity was not determined.

Details on this clone: Antigen: not known.

Sequencing was performed with immunoSEQ multiplex PCR; in TCRdb, only in-frame clones are kept and a portion is missing. This sample yields roughly 8,000 clones, of which 60% to 85% are seen a single time; around 34% belongs to the top ten. V shed 7 bases and J 3 bases; nucleotides not matched to a gene: 7. Per the germline V gene, CDR1 is SQVTM and CDR2 is ANQGSEA. The CDR3 runs to 13 residues. V usage is TRBV29-1 and J usage is TRBJ2-7; 9 positions agree with TRBD1. The clonotype originates from an adult with an advanced solid tumor such as melanoma, head and neck, liver or kidney cancer. The material was CD4+ or CD8+ T cells sorted from blood, obtained in a trial of the OX40 agonist ivuxolimab. CDR3 sequence reads: CSAGQGQDYEQYF. The CDR3 DNA reads TGCAGCGCAGGACAGGGGCAAGACTACGAGCAGTACTTC.